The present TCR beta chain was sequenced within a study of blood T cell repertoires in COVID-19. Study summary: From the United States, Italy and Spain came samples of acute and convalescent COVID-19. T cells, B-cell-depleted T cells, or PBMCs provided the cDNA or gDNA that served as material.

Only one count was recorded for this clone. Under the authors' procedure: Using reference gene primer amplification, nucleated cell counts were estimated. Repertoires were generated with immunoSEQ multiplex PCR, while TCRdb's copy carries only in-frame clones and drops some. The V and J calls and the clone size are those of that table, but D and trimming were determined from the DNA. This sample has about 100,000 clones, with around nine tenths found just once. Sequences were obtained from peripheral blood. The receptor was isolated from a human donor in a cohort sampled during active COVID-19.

CDR3: CASSPPRGASVPGELFF. CDR3 coding DNA: TGTGCCAGCAGCCCACCCCGGGGGGCGTCTGTCCCCGGGGAGCTGTTTTTT. The chain links TRBV27 to TRBJ2-2; D may be TRBD2 (7 bases). CDR3 length: 17 residues. Deletions cut 6 bases from V and 6 bases from J, with 23 bases between. Per germline, CDR1 MNHEY and CDR2 SMNVEV (reference sequence).